The sequence of this TCR beta chain was determined in a study of blood T cell repertoires in COVID-19. Sequencing was performed with immunoSEQ multiplex PCR; in TCRdb, only in-frame clones are kept and a portion is missing. The data hold over 200,000 clones, with 70% to 85% observed a single time. Germline CDR1 and CDR2: KGHSH and LQKENI. CDR3 length equals 16 residues. After removal of 2 bases from V and 1 base from J, the junction contained 0 bases not matched to a gene. Cohorts were based on clinical histories the participants reported. The source is a man aged 55 to 70 who had recovered from COVID-19. V and J are TRBV18 and TRBJ2-6, with 9 bases identical to TRBD1. Sequencing input: PBMCs or T cells enriched from blood (not recorded which). CDR3 sequence: CASSPGTGSGANVLTF. CDR3 bases: TGTGCCAGCTCACCAGGGACAGGGTCTGGGGCCAACGTCCTGACTTTC.